The present T cell receptor beta chain was sequenced within a study of shared clonotypes between healthy human individuals. Study observations and caveats: Genetic and exposure-history diversity was limited by the small donor number.

The data were produced by immunoSEQ multiplex PCR, yet TCRdb's version contains in-frame clones alone and is incomplete. The profile shows fewer than 1.8 million clones, around 98.5% of them singletons. On this clone itself: The antigen is not known.

Splitting of CD4+ cells produced CD45RA+ naive and CD45RA-negative memory subsets. The CDR3 totals 13 residues. Germline CDR1 and CDR2: SQVTM and ANQGSEA. Germline trimming cut 2 bases from V and 4 bases from J; bases unmatched to any gene: 4. This sequence joins TRBV29-1 and TRBJ2-5; TRBD1 agrees at 7 bases. This clonotype was sampled from a man aged 30 to 45 in good health. Sequencing was done on a sample of naive CD4+ T cells sorted from blood. Subset of the sample: CD45RA+ positively selected. Written as DNA, the CDR3 is TGCAGCGTTGAAAAACAGGGGCCAGAGACCCAGTACTTC. It codes for CSVEKQGPETQYF.